The T cell receptor (beta chain) under discussion was sequenced for a study of cytomegalovirus exposure and HLA in healthy donors. Use of 60 Vbeta and 13 Jbeta primers characterized the PCR. Sequencing was performed with immunoSEQ multiplex PCR; in TCRdb, only in-frame clones are kept and a portion is missing. The data hold more than 110,000 clones, with roughly 70% observed a single time. V lost 9 bases and J 5 bases, leaving 17 bases between the germline ends. The CDR3 runs to 13 residues. Germline V CDR1 and CDR2: KGHSH, LQKENI. The origin of this receptor is a man aged 30-40 years in good health and CMV-seronegative. The rearrangement links TRBV18 to TRBJ2-7; TRBD1 might be the D (6 bases). The specimen was PBMCs. CDR3 nucleotide sequence: TGTGCCAGTTCCGGGACAACTTACAACGAGCAGTACTTC. Translated: CASSGTTYNEQYF.